The clone carrying this T cell receptor (beta chain) was counted once. This table comes from immunoSEQ multiplex PCR, and its TCRdb copy is limited to in-frame clones, with some not included. Altogether around 340,000 clones are present, approximately 95% being singletons, with the ten largest covering around 0.018%. This entry belongs to a study of shared T cell receptors in the human thymus. The CDR3 consists of 18 residues. Germline values: CDR1 MDHEN, CDR2 SYDVKM. V shed 4 bases, J shed 6 bases, and the junction held 16 bases outside the gene matches. The TCR was taken from a human donor. The chain employs TRBV28 and TRBJ2-2; 8 positions match TRBD1. The sample was thymocytes. CDR3 loop: CASSYNQGTGKFSGELFF. Here the CDR3 DNA reads TGTGCCAGCAGTTATAACCAAGGGACAGGCAAATTCTCCGGGGAGCTGTTTTTT.